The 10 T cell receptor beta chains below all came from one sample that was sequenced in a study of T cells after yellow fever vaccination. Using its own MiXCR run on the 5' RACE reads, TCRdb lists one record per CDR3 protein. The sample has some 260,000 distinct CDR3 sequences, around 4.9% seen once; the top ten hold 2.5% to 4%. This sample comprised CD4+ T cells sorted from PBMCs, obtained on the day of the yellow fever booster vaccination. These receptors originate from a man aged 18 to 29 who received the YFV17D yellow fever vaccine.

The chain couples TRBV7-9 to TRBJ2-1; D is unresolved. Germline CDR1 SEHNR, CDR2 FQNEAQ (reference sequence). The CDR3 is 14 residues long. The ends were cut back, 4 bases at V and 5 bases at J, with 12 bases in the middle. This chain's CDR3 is CASSSGGYDNEQFF. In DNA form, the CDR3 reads TGTGCCAGCAGCTCGGGTGGGTACGACAATGAGCAGTTCTTC.

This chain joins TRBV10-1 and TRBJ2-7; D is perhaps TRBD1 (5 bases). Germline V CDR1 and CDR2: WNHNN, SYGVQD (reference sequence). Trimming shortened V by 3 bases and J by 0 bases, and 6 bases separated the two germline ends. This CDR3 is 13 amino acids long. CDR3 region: CASSEGVSYEQYF. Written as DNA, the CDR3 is TGCGCCAGCAGTGAAGGGGTCTCCTACGAGCAGTACTTC.

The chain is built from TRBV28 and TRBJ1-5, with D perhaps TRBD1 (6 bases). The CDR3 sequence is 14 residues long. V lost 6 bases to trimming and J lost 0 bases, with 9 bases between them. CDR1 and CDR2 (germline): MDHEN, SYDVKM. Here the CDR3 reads CASSGGGSNQPQHF. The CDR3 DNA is TGTGCCAGCAGCGGGGGCGGTAGCAATCAGCCCCAGCATTTT.

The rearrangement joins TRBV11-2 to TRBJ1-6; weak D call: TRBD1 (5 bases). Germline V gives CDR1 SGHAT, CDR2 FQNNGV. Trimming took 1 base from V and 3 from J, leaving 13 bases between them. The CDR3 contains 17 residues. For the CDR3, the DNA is TGTGCCAGCAGCTTAGGAGGAAAGGGGTACTATAATTCACCCCTCCACTTT. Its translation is CASSLGGKGYYNSPLHF.

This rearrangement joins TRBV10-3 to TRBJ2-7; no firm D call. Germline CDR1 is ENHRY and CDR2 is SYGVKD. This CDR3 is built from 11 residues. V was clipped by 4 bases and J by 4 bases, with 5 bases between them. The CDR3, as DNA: TGTGCCATCAGTGGCAGGTACGAGCAGTACTTC. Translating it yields CAISGRYEQYF.

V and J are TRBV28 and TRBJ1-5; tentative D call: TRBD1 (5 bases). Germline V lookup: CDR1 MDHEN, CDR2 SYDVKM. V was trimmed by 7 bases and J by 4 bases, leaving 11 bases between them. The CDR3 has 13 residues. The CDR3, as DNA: TGTGCCAGCATCGACAGTCTTAATCAGCCCCAGCATTTT. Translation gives CASIDSLNQPQHF.

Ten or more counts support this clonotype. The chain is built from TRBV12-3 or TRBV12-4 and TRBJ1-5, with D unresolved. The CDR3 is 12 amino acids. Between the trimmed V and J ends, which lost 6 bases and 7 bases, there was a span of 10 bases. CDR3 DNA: TGTGCCAGCAGCTTACCTGGCCAGCCCCAGCATTTT. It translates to CASSLPGQPQHF.

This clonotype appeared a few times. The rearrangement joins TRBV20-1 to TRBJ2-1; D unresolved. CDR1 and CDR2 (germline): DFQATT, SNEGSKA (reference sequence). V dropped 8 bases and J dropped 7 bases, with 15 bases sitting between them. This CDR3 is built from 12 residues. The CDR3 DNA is TGCAGTCTGGCTGATTCCTTTAATGAGCAGTTCTTC. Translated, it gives CSLADSFNEQFF.

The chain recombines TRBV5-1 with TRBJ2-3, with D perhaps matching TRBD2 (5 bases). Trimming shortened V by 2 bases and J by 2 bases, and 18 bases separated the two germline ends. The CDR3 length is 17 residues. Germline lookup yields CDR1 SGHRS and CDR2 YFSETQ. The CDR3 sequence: CASSFPRTDSATDTQYF. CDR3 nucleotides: TGCGCCAGCAGCTTCCCCAGGACTGATTCAGCCACAGATACGCAGTATTTT.

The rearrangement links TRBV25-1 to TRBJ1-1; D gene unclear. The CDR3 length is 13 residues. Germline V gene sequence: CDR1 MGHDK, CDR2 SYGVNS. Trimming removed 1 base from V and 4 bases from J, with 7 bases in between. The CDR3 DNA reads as TGTGCCAGCAGTGAATTTTGGATCACTGAAGCTTTCTTT. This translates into CASSEFWITEAFF.